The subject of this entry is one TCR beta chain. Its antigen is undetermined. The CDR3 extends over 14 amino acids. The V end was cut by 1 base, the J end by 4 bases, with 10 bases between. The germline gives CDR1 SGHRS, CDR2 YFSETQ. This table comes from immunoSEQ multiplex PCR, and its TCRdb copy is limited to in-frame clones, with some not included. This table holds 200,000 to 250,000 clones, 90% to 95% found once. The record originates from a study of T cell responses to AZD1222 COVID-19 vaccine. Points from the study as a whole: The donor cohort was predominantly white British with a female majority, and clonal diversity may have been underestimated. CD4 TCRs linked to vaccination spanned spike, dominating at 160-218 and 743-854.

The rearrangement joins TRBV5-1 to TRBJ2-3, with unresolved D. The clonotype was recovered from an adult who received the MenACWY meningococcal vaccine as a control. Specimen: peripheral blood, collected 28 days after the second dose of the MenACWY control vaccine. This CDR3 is CASSLTMLSDTQYF. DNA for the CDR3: TGCGCCAGCAGCTTGACGATGCTTTCAGATACGCAGTATTTT.